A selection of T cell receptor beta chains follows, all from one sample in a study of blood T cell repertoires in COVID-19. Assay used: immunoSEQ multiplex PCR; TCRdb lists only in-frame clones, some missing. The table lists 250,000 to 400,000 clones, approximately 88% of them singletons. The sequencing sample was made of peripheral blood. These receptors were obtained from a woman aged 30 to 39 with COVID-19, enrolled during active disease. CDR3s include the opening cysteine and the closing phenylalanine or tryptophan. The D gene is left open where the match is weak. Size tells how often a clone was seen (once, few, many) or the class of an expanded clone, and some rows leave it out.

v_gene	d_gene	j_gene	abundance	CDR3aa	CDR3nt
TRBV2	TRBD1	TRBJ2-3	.	CASTWDRGGDTQYF	TGTGCCAGCACTTGGGACAGGGGAGGAGATACGCAGTATTTT
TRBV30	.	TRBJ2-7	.	CAWSSGGRGYEQYF	TGTGCCTGGAGTTCTGGAGGCAGGGGCTACGAGCAGTACTTC
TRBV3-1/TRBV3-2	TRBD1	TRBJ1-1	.	CASSQDRAGGSTEAFF	TGTGCCAGCAGCCAAGATCGAGCAGGGGGTTCAACTGAAGCTTTCTTT
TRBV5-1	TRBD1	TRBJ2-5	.	CASSLPRTGRETQYF	TGCGCCAGCAGCTTGCCCCGGACAGGGCGAGAGACCCAGTACTTC
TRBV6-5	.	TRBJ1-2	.	CASSYEPRGHYGYTF	TGTGCCAGCAGTTACGAACCCAGGGGACACTATGGCTACACCTTC
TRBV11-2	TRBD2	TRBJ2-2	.	CASSLGTSGGIPGELFF	TGTGCCAGCAGCTTAGGGACGTCGGGGGGAATCCCCGGGGAGCTGTTTTTT
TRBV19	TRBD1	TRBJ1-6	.	CASSSETGHSPLHF	TGTGCCAGTAGCTCTGAGACAGGGCATTCACCCCTCCACTTT
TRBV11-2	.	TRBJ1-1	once	CASSPVRGGTEAFF	TGTGCCAGCAGCCCGGTGAGGGGGGGGACTGAAGCTTTCTTT
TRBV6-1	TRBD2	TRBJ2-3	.	CASSDRTGTSGSDTQYF	TGTGCCAGCAGTGATCGAACCGGGACTAGCGGGAGCGATACGCAGTATTTT
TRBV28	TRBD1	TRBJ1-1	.	CASSFAGGNTEAFF	TGTGCCAGCAGTTTTGCAGGGGGGAACACTGAAGCTTTCTTT
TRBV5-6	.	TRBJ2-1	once	CASSFGRGMSYNEQFF	TGTGCCAGCAGCTTTGGTAGGGGGATGTCCTACAATGAGCAGTTCTTC